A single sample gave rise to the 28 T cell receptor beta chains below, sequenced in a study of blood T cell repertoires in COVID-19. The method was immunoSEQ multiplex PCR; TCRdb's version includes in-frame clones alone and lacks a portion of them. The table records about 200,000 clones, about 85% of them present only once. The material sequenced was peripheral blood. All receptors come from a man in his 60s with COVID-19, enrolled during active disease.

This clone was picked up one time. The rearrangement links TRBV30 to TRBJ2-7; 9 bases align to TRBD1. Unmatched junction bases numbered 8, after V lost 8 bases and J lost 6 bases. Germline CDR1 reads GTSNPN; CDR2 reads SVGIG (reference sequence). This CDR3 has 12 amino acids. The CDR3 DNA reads TGTGCCAGAGGGACAGGGCCTGGCGAGCAGTACTTC. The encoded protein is CARGTGPGEQYF.

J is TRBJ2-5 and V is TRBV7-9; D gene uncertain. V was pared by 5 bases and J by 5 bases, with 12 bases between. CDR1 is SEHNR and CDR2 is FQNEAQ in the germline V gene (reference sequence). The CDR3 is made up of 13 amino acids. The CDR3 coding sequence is TGTGCCAGCAGCGCACCCGGGTTGGAGACCCAGTACTTC. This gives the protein CASSAPGLETQYF.

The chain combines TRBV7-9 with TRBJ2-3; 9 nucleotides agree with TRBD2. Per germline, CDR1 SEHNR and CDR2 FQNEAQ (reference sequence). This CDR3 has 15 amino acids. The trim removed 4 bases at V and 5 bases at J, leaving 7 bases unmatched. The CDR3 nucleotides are TGTGCCAGCAGCTCTGGTTTAGCGGGAGTAGATACGCAGTATTTT. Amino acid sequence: CASSSGLAGVDTQYF.

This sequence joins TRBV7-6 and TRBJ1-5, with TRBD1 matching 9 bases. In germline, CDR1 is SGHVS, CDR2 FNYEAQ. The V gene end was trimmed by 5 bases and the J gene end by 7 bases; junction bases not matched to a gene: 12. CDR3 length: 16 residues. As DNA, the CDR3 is TGTGCCAGCAGCCAGTCCTACAGGGGGCAAAAACAGCCCCAGCATTTT. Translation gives CASSQSYRGQKQPQHF.

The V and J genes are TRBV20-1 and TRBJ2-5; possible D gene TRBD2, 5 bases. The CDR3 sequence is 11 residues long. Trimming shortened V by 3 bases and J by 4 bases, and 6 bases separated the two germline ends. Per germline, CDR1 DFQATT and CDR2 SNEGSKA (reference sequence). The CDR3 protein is CSARRAETQYF. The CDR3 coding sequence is TGCAGTGCTAGGAGGGCAGAGACCCAGTACTTC.

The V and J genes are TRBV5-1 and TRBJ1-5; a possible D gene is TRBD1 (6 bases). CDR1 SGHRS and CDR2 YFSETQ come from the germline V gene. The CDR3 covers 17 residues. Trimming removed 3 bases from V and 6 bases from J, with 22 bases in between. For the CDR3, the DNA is TGCGCCAGCAGCTCCCCACAAGACAGGCCCCCCGGTCAGCCCCAGCATTTT. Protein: CASSSPQDRPPGQPQHF.

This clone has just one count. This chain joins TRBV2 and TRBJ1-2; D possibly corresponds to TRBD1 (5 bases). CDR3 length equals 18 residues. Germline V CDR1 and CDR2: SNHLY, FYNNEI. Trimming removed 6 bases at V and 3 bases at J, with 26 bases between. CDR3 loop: CASSTQEIRTHYYYGYTF. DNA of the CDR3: TGTGCCAGCAGCACACAGGAGATCCGCACCCACTATTACTATGGCTACACCTTC.

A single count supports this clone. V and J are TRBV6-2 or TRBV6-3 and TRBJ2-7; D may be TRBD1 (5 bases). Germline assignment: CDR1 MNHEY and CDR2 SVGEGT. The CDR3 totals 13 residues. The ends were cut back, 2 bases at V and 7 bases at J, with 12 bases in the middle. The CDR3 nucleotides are TGTGCCAGCAGTTACCTGACAGCACGGGAGCAGTACTTC. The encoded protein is CASSYLTAREQYF.

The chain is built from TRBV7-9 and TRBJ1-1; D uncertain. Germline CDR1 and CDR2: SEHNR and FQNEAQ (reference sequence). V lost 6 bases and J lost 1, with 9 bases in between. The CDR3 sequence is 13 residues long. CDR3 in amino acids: CASRPTANTEAFF. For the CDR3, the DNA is TGTGCCAGCAGACCTACAGCGAACACTGAAGCTTTCTTT.

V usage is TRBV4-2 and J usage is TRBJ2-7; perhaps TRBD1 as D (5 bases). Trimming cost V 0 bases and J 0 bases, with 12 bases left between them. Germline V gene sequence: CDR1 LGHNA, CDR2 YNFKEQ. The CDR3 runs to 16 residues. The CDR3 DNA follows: TGTGCCAGCAGCCAAGATCATGGGGCAAGCTCCTACGAGCAGTACTTC. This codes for CASSQDHGASSYEQYF.

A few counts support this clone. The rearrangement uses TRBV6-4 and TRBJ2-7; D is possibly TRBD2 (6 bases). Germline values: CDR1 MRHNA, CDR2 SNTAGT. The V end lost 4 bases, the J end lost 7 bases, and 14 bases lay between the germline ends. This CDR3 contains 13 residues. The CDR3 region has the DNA TGTGCCAGCAGTGCGGAGGGGACGGGTGAGCAGTACTTC. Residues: CASSAEGTGEQYF.

CDR3: CATSEGDRSYEQYF. Here the CDR3 DNA reads TGTGCCACCAGTGAGGGGGACAGGAGTTACGAGCAGTACTTC. V gene TRBV24-1 combines with J gene TRBJ2-7, with 8 bases fitting TRBD1. From germline, CDR1 is KGHDR and CDR2 SFDVKD. The V segment lost 4 bases and the J segment 4 bases; nucleotides outside the gene matches: 5. The CDR3 has 14 residues.

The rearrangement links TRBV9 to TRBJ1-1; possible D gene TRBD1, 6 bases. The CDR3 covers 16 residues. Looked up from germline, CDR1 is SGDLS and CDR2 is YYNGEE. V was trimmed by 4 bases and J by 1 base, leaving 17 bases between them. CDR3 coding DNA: TGTGCCAGCAGCTCAGGGGACACCCGACCGAACACTGAAGCTTTCTTT. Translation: CASSSGDTRPNTEAFF. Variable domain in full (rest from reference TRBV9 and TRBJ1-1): DSGVTQTPKHLITATGQRVTLRCSPRSGDLSVYWYQQSLDQGLQFLIQYYNGEERAKGNILERFSAQQFPDLHSELNLSSLELGDSALYFCASSSGDTRPNTEAFFGQGTRLTVV.

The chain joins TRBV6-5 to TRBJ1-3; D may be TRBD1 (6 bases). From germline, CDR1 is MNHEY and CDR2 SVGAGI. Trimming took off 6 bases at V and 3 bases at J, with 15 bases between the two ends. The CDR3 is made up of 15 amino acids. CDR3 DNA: TGTGCCAGCAGGTCAGGACAGCGAAATGGAAACACCATATATTTT. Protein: CASRSGQRNGNTIYF.

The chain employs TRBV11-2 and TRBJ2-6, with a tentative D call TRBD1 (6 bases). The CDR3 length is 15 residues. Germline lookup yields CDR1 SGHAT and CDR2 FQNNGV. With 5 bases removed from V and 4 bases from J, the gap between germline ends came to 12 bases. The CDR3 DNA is TGTGCCAGCAGCATACAGGGTTTAGGGGCCAACGTCCTGACTTTC. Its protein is CASSIQGLGANVLTF. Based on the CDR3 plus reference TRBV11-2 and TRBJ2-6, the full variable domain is EAGVAQSPRYKIIEKRQSVAFWCNPISGHATLYWYQQILGQGPKLLIQFQNNGVVDDSQLPKDRFSAERLKGVDSTLKIQPAKLEDSAVYLCASSIQGLGANVLTFGAGSRLTVL.

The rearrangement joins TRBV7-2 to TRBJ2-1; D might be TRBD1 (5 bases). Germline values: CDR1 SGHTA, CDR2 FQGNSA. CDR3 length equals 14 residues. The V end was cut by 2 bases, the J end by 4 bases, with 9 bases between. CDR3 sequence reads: CASSLNPGYNEQFF. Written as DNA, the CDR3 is TGTGCCAGCAGCTTAAATCCAGGGTACAATGAGCAGTTCTTC.

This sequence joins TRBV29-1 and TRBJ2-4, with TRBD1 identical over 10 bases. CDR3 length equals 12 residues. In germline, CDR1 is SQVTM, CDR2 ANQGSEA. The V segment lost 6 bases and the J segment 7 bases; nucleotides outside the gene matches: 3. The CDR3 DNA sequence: TGCAGCGTCGGACAGGGGGGCAACATTCAGTACTTC. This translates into CSVGQGGNIQYF. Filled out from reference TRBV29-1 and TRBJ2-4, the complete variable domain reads SAVISQKPSRDICQRGTSLTIQCQVDSQVTMMFWYRQQPGQSLTLIATANQGSEATYESGFVIDKFPISRPNLTFSTLTVSNMSPEDSSIYLCSVGQGGNIQYFGAGTRLSVL.

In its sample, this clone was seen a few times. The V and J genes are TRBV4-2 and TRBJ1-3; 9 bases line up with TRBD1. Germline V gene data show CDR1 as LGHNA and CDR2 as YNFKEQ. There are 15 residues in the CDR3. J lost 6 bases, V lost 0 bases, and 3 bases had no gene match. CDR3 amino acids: CASSQEDRGTNTIYF. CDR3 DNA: TGTGCCAGCAGCCAAGAAGACAGGGGGACAAACACCATATATTTT.

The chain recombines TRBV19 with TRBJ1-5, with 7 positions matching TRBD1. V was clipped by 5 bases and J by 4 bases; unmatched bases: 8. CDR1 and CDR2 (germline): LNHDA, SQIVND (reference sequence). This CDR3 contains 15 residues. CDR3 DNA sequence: TGTGCCAGTAGTCCCGGGGGACAGCTTAATCAGCCCCAGCATTTT. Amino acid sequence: CASSPGGQLNQPQHF.

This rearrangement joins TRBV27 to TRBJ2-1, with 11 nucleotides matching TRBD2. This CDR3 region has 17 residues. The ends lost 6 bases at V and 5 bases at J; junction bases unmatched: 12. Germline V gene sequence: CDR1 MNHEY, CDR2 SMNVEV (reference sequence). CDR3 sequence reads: CASSRNPLAGANNEQFF. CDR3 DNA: TGTGCCAGCAGCCGTAATCCACTAGCGGGAGCCAACAATGAGCAGTTCTTC.

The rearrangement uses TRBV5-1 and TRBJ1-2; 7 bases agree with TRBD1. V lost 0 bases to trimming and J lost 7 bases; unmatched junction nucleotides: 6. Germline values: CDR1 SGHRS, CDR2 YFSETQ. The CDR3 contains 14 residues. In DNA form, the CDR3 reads TGCGCCAGCAGCTTGGTTATAGGGGGCGGTGGCTACACCTTC. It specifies CASSLVIGGGGYTF.

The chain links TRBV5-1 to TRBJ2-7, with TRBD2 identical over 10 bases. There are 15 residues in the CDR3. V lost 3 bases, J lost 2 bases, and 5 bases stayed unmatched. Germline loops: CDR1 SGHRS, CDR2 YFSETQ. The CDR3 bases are TGCGCCAGCAGCTCCGGACTAGCGGTCCCCTACGAGCAGTACTTC. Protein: CASSSGLAVPYEQYF.

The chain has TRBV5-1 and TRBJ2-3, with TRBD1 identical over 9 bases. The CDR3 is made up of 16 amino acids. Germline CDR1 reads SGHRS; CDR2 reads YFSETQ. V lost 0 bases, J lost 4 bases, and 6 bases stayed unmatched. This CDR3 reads CASSLGLGTGSDTQYF. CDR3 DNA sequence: TGCGCCAGCAGCTTGGGTTTAGGGACAGGGTCAGATACGCAGTATTTT.

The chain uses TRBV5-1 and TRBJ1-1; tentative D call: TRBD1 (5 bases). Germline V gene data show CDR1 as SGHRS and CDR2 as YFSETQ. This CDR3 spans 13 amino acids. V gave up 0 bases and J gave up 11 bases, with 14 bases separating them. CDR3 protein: CASSLEPGSDAFF. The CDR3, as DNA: TGCGCCAGCAGCTTGGAGCCAGGGTCGGATGCTTTCTTT.

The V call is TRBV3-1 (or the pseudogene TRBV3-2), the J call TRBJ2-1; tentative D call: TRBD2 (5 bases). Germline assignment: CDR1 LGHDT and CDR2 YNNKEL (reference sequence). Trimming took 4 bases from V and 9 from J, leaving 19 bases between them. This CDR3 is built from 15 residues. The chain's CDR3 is CASSPRTGESSEQFF. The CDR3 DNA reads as TGTGCCAGCAGCCCCCGGACTGGGGAGAGTAGTGAGCAGTTCTTC.

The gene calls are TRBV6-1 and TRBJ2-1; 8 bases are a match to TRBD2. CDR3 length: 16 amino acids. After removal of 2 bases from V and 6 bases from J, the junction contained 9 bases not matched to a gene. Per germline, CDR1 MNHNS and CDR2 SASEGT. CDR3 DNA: TGTGCCAGCAGTGAAAGGGGTCTAGCGGGCCGCAATGAGCAGTTCTTC. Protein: CASSERGLAGRNEQFF.

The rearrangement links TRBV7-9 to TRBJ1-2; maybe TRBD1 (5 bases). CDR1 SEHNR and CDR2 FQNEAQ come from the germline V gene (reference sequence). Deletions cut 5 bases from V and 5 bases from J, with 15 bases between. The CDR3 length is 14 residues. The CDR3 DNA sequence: TGTGCCAGCAGCCCACCTGGGCAGGGTTATGGCTACACCTTC. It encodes CASSPPGQGYGYTF.

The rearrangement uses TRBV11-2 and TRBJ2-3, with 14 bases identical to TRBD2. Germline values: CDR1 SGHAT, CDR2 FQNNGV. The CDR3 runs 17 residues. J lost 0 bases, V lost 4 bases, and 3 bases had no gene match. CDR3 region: CASSSRTSGRSTDTQYF. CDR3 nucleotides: TGTGCCAGCAGCTCCAGGACTAGCGGGAGGAGCACAGATACGCAGTATTTT.